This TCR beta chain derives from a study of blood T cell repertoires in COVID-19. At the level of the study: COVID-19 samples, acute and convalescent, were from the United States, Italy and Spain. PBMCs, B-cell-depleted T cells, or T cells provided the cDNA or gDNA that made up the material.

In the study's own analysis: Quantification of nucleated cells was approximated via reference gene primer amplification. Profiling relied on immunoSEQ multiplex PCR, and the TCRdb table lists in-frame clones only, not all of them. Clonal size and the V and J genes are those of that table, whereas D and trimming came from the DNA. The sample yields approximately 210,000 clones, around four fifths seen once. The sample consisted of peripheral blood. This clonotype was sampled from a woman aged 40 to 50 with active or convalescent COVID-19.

CDR3 protein: CASFLDRAQETQYF. The CDR3 nucleotides are TGTGCCAGCTTTCTGGACAGGGCCCAAGAGACCCAGTACTTC. The rearrangement uses TRBV6-5 and TRBJ2-5; 8 bases are a match to TRBD1. Trimming cost V 8 bases and J 1 base; bases outside gene matches: 6. The CDR3 is 14 amino acids. The germline gives CDR1 MNHEY, CDR2 SVGAGI.